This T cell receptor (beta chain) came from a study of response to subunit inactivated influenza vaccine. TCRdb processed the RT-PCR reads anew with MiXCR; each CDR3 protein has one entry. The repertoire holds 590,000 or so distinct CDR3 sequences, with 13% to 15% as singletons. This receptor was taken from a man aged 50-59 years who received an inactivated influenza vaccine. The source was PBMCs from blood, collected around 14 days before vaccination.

CDR3 sequence (DNA): TGTGCCACCAGTGACTCGGGACAGGGGAAAGAGACCCAGTACTTC. Residues: CATSDSGQGKETQYF. V usage is TRBV24-1 and J usage is TRBJ2-5; 10 bases are shared with TRBD1. The CDR3 is 15 amino acids. The germline CDR1 and CDR2 sequences are KGHDR and SFDVKD. V lost 4 bases, J lost 3 bases, and 4 bases stayed unmatched.